The 4 T cell receptor beta chains given below trace back to one sample, sequenced in a study of CD8 T cells in ankylosing spondylitis. TCRdb re-derived calls from the 5' RACE reads in MiXCR, one entry per CDR3 protein. The table lists 310,000 or so distinct CDR3 sequences, around 20% of them singletons. Sequencing was done on a sample of blood, either unsorted or a sorted T cell fraction (not recorded which). These receptors originate from a male donor with ankylosing spondylitis or in good health (not recorded which).

V gene TRBV6-2 or TRBV6-3 combines with J gene TRBJ2-5, with D perhaps being TRBD1 or TRBD2 (6 bases each). V shed 2 bases and J shed 1 base, with 14 bases lying between them. The CDR3 covers 16 residues. Germline CDR1 is MNHEY and CDR2 is SVGEGT. The CDR3 DNA follows: TGTGCCAGCAGTTACGTCGCAGGGGAGGCCCAAGAGACCCAGTACTTC. Translation: CASSYVAGEAQETQYF.

The V and J genes are TRBV25-1 and TRBJ2-7, with 7 bases lining up with TRBD1. The CDR3 has 18 residues. The junction had 14 bases not matched to a gene; V was cut back by 1 base and J by 2 bases. Germline V gene sequence: CDR1 MGHDK, CDR2 SYGVNS. CDR3 residues: CASSECEGWQGDTYEQYV. The CDR3 nucleotides are TGTGCCAGCAGTGAATGCGAAGGGTGGCAGGGGGACACCTACGAGCAGTACGTC.

The chain is built from TRBV5-1 and TRBJ2-1; no clear D gene. Trimming took off 2 bases at V and 4 bases at J, with 13 bases between the two ends. Per the germline V gene, CDR1 is SGHRS and CDR2 is YFSETQ. CDR3 size: 15 residues. In DNA, the CDR3 is TGCGCCAGCAGCTTCGAAGGGATGAAATACAATGAGCAGTTCTTC. Its translation is CASSFEGMKYNEQFF.

This clonotype was observed a few times. The rearrangement uses TRBV9 and TRBJ2-3; D ambiguous. Germline V gene data show CDR1 as SGDLS and CDR2 as YYNGEE. Trimming took 4 bases from V and 4 from J, leaving 19 bases between them. This CDR3 spans 16 amino acids. CDR3 sequence (DNA): TGTGCCAGCAGCTTCCGCCCAAGGGCCGCGGCAGATACGCAGTATTTT. Translating gives CASSFRPRAAADTQYF.